This section outlines one TCR beta chain sequence together with its context. Its specificity is unknown. PCR was performed using 60 Vbeta and 13 Jbeta primers. Generated by immunoSEQ multiplex PCR, the TCRdb table keeps only in-frame clones and is missing some. The sample has some 72,000 clones. This sample was included in a study of cytomegalovirus exposure and HLA in healthy donors. In the study overall: Tens of millions of unique TCRs from HLA-typed donors made up an early data release. The study, taken as a whole, reports: In vitro assays verified that a few CMV-associated chains recognized CMV antigens specifically.

The germline gives CDR1 SGHNT, CDR2 YENEEA. Trimming removed 1 base from V and 8 bases from J, with 11 bases in between. The CDR3 extends over 13 amino acids. When sampled, the donors appeared nominally healthy, though they likely had unrecorded immune exposures. The TCR was taken from a man between 25 and 39 years old in good health and CMV-seronegative. V and J are TRBV11-3 and TRBJ1-1; the D gene is possibly TRBD1 (6 bases). Sequencing was performed on PBMCs. The CDR3 DNA reads TGTGCCAGCAGCTTAGGTGTAACAGGGGAAGCTTTCTTT. Translation: CASSLGVTGEAFF.